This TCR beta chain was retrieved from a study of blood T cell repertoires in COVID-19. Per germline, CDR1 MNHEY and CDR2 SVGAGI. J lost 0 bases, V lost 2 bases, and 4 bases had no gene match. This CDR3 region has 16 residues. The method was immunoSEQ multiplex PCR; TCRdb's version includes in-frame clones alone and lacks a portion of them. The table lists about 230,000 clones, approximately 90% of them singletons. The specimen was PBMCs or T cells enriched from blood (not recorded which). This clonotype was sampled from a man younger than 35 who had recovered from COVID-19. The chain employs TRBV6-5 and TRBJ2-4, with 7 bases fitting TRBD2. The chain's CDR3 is CASSYGLAGAKNIQYF. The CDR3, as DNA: TGTGCCAGCAGTTACGGGTTAGCGGGAGCCAAAAACATTCAGTACTTC.